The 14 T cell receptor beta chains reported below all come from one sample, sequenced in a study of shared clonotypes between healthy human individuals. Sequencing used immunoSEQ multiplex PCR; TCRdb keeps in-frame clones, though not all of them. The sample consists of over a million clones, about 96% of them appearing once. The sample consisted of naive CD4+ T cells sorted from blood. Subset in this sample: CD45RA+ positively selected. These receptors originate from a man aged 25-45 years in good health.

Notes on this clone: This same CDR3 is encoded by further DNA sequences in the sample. The CDR3 region is CASSLTGETQYF. CDR3 nucleotides: TGTGCCAGCAGTTTAACAGGGGAGACCCAGTACTTC. This chain links TRBV28 with TRBJ2-5, with D maybe TRBD1 (6 bases). There are 12 residues in the CDR3. In germline, CDR1 is MDHEN, CDR2 SYDVKM. With 2 bases removed from V and 5 bases from J, the gap between germline ends came to 6 bases.

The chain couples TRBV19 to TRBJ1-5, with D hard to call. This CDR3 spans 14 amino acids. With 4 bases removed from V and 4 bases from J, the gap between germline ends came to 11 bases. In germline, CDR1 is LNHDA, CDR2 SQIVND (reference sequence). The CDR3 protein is CASSNKGRNQPQHF. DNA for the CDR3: TGTGCCAGTAGTAACAAAGGACGGAATCAGCCCCAGCATTTT.

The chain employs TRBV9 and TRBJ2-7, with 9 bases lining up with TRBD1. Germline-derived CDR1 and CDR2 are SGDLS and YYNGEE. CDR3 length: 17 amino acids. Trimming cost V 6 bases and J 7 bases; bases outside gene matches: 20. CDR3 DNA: TGTGCCAGCAACTATACAAAAAACAGGGGGCATAAACTGGAGCAGTACTTC. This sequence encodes CASNYTKNRGHKLEQYF.

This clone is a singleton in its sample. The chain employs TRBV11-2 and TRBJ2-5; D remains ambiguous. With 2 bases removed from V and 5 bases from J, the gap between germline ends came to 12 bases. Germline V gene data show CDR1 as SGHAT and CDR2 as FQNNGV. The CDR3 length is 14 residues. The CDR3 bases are TGTGCCAGCAGCTTAACTGCAGGCCAGGAGACCCAGTACTTC. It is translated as CASSLTAGQETQYF.

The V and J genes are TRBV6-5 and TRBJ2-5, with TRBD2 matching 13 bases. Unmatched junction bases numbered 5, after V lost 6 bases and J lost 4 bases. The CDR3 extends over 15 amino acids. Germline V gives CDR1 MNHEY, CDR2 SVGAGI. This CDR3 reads CASSLLAGGLETQYF. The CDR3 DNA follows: TGTGCCAGCAGCCTACTAGCGGGAGGGCTAGAGACCCAGTACTTC.

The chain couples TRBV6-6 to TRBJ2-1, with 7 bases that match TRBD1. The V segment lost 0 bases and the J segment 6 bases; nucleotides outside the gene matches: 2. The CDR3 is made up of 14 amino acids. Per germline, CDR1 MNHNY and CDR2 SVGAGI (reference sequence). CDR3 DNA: TGTGCCAGCAGTTACTCCCCAGGGGGCAATGAGCAGTTCTTC. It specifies CASSYSPGGNEQFF.

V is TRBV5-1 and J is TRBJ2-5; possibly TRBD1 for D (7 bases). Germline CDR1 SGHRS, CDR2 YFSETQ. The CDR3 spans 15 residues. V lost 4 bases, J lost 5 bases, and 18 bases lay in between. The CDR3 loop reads CASSGGDRLRETQYF. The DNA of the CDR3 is TGCGCCAGCAGCGGCGGGGACAGACTTAGGGAGACCCAGTACTTC.

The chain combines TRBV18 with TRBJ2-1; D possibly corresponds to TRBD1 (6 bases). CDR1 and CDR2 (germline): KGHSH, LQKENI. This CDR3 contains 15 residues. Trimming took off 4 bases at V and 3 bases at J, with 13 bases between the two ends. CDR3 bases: TGTGCCAGCTCACTACTACAGGGTAGCTACAATGAGCAGTTCTTC. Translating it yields CASSLLQGSYNEQFF.

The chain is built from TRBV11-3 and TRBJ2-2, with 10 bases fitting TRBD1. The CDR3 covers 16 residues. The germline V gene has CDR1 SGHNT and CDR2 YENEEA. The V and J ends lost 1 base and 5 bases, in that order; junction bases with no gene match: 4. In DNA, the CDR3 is TGTGCCAGCAGCTTAGCCGGGACAGGGGATACCGGGGAGCTGTTTTTT. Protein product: CASSLAGTGDTGELFF.

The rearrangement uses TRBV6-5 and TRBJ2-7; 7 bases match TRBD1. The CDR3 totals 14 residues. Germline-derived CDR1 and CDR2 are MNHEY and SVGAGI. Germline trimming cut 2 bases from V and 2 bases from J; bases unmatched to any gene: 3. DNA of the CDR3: TGTGCCAGCAGTTACCAGGGGACAGCCTACGAGCAGTACTTC. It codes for CASSYQGTAYEQYF.

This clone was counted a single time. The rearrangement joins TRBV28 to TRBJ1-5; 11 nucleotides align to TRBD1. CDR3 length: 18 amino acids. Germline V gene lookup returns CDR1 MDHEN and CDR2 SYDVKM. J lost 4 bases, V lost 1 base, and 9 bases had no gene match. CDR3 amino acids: CASSLLFGTGGRNQPQHF. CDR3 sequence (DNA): TGTGCCAGCAGTTTATTGTTCGGGACAGGGGGAAGGAATCAGCCCCAGCATTTT.

The CDR3 loop reads CASRTLTSGRALRELFF. The DNA for the CDR3 is TGTGCCAGCAGAACCCTCACTAGCGGGAGGGCCCTCAGGGAGCTGTTTTTT. This chain links TRBV11-2 with TRBJ2-2, with TRBD2 matching over 13 bases. Trimming cost V 6 bases and J 9 bases; bases outside gene matches: 13. Germline V gene data show CDR1 as SGHAT and CDR2 as FQNNGV. This CDR3 region has 17 residues.

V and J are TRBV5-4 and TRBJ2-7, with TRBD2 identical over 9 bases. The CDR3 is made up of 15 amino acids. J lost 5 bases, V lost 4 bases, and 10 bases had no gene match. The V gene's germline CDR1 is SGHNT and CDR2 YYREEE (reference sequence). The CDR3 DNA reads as TGTGCCAGCAGCCCCCGGGGGACTAGCAGGGACGAGCAGTACTTC. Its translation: CASSPRGTSRDEQYF.

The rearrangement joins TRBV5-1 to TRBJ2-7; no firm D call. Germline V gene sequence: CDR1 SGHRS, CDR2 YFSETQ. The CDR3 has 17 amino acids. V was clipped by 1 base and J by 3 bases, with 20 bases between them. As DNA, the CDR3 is TGCGCCAGCAGCTTGTTCCCGTCCGGGTCGGGCGACTACGAGCAGTACTTC. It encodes CASSLFPSGSGDYEQYF. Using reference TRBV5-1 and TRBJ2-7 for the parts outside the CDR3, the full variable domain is KAGVTQTPRYLIKTRGQQVTLSCSPISGHRSVSWYQQTPGQGLQFLFEYFSETQRNKGNFPGRFSGRQFSNSRSEMNVSTLELGDSALYLCASSLFPSGSGDYEQYFGPGTRLTVT.